The 32 T cell receptor beta chains given below trace back to one sample, sequenced in a study of molecular identifiers for immune sequencing clone quantification. Each CDR3 protein gets one entry after TCRdb re-called the PCR reads with MiXCR. The sample yields about 320,000 distinct CDR3 sequences, about a fifth seen once. The sample taken for sequencing was naive CD8+ T cells from blood, with Jurkat cell RNA spiked in. Described subset: FACS-sorted CD8+CD4-CCR7+CD45RA+ naive T cells. Every receptor here comes from a human donor in good health. Some libraries in this study had Jurkat cell RNA spiked in.

V and J are TRBV4-1 and TRBJ2-1, with 8 positions matching TRBD1. The CDR3 totals 16 residues. V gave up 1 base and J gave up 4 bases; unmatched junction bases: 6. The germline V gene encodes CDR1 MGHRA and CDR2 YSYEKL. CDR3 nucleotide sequence: TGCGCCAGCAGCCAAGTAACAGGGGGATATTACAATGAGCAGTTCTTC. It translates to CASSQVTGGYYNEQFF.

This clonotype was detected ten times or more. This chain joins TRBV19 and TRBJ2-3; TRBD2 might be the D (6 bases). Looked up from germline, CDR1 is LNHDA and CDR2 is SQIVND (reference sequence). Trimming stripped 0 bases from V and 2 bases from J, with 9 bases between. The CDR3 spans 15 residues. CDR3 protein: CASSIDRGTTDTQYF. CDR3 bases: TGTGCCAGTAGTATAGATCGGGGGACCACAGATACGCAGTATTTT.

V usage is TRBV3-1 and J usage is TRBJ2-1; 7 bases line up with TRBD1. V lost 3 bases to trimming and J lost 8 bases; unmatched junction nucleotides: 7. The CDR3 runs to 14 residues. Germline CDR1 LGHDT, CDR2 YNNKEL (reference sequence). The CDR3 sequence: CASSQENRGYEQFF. Here the CDR3 DNA reads TGTGCCAGCAGCCAGGAGAACAGGGGTTATGAGCAGTTCTTC.

The table lists this clonotype with many counts. The rearrangement joins TRBV20-1 to TRBJ2-2; no clear D. The germline gives CDR1 DFQATT, CDR2 SNEGSKA (reference sequence). The CDR3 has 13 amino acids. V gave up 3 bases and J gave up 3 bases, with 8 bases separating them. The DNA for the CDR3 is TGCAGTGCTAGTGGTCCGGACACCGGGGAGCTGTTTTTT. Protein sequence: CSASGPDTGELFF.

With respect to this clonotype: A single base separates this from a much larger clone, so it may be a read error. The rearrangement links TRBV7-2 to TRBJ1-2; D possibly corresponds to TRBD1 (5 bases). CDR1 and CDR2 from the germline V gene are SGHTA and FQGNSA. This CDR3 spans 14 amino acids. V shed 5 bases and J shed 7 bases, with 17 bases lying between them. CDR3 in amino acids: CASSKSQGWGGYTF. DNA of the CDR3: TGTGCCAGCAGCAAGAGTCAGGGTTGGGGTGGCTACACCTTC.

This clonotype was observed at least ten times. V gene TRBV12-3 or TRBV12-4 combines with J gene TRBJ1-3; D is ambiguous. Between the trimmed V and J ends, which lost 5 bases and 2 bases, there was a span of 1 base. The CDR3 is 11 residues long. The CDR3 DNA follows: TGTGCCAGCAGTACTGGAAACACCATATATTTT. Protein product: CASSTGNTIYF.

This clonotype was recorded many times. This chain connects TRBV13 to TRBJ2-3; D ambiguous. Germline loops: CDR1 PRHDT, CDR2 FYEKMQ (reference sequence). V lost 4 bases and J lost 1, with 9 bases in between. The CDR3 consists of 14 residues. CDR3 sequence reads: CASSSRTGTDTQYF. DNA for the CDR3: TGTGCCAGCAGCTCCCGCACCGGCACAGATACGCAGTATTTT.

The V call is TRBV10-3, the J call TRBJ2-5; possibly TRBD2 for D (6 bases). Germline values: CDR1 ENHRY, CDR2 SYGVKD. The V end was cut by 4 bases, the J end by 3 bases, with 12 bases between. The CDR3 is made up of 14 amino acids. The CDR3 nucleotides read TGTGCCATCAGTGGGGGACTGGAAAAAGAGACCCAGTACTTC. Translation gives CAISGGLEKETQYF.

This clonotype was seen at least ten times. The V call is TRBV28, the J call TRBJ2-1, with D hard to call. The CDR3 loop spans 12 amino acids. Germline V gene data show CDR1 as MDHEN and CDR2 as SYDVKM. V was pared by 10 bases and J by 2 bases, with 9 bases between. This chain's CDR3 is CATCLAYNEQFF. CDR3 in DNA: TGTGCCACCTGTCTGGCCTACAATGAGCAGTTCTTC.

This clonotype has a count of ten or more. This chain uses TRBV11-2 with TRBJ1-1; D is ambiguous. The CDR3 extends over 13 amino acids. Germline lookup yields CDR1 SGHAT and CDR2 FQNNGV. The ends were cut back, 11 bases at V and 1 base at J, with 14 bases in the middle. The DNA of the CDR3 is TGTGCCTATAAAAACGACGGGAACACTGAAGCTTTCTTT. Translated, it gives CAYKNDGNTEAFF.

This clonotype was observed many times. The J gene is TRBJ2-7, the V gene TRBV6-5, with 7 bases lining up with TRBD1. The germline V gene has CDR1 MNHEY and CDR2 SVGAGI. The CDR3 has 14 amino acids. V trimming: 6 bases; J trimming: 1 base; junction bases outside the gene matches: 6. The DNA for the CDR3 is TGTGCCAGCAGGGATCCGGGACAGTCCTACGAGCAGTACTTC. It encodes CASRDPGQSYEQYF.

This clonotype was seen repeatedly, ten times or more. This chain links TRBV28 with TRBJ2-7; TRBD2 aligns across 14 bases. The V and J ends lost 6 bases and 7 bases, in that order; junction bases with no gene match: 8. Germline V gene sequence: CDR1 MDHEN, CDR2 SYDVKM. This CDR3 has 15 residues. This CDR3 is CASRDPGLAGEEQYF. CDR3 nucleotides: TGTGCCAGCAGGGATCCGGGACTAGCGGGAGAAGAGCAGTACTTC.

This clonotype was counted many times. This chain connects TRBV19 to TRBJ2-1; a weak D match, TRBD2 (6 bases). Trimming took off 3 bases at V and 1 base at J, with 7 bases between the two ends. Germline V lookup: CDR1 LNHDA, CDR2 SQIVND (reference sequence). This CDR3 region has 14 residues. The CDR3 sequence is CASSIGGSYNEQFF. The CDR3 DNA reads TGTGCCAGTAGTATTGGAGGGTCCTACAATGAGCAGTTCTTC.

This rearrangement joins TRBV18 to TRBJ2-7; 8 bases are shared with TRBD1. Trimming at V came to 3 bases and at J to 6 bases, leaving 7 bases not matched to a gene. Germline V CDR1 and CDR2: KGHSH, LQKENI. The length of the CDR3 is 14 residues. CDR3 sequence (DNA): TGTGCCAGCTCACCCCCAGGACAGGGAGGCGAGCAGTACTTC. It codes for CASSPPGQGGEQYF.

This clonotype was seen at least ten times. The chain has TRBV4-3 and TRBJ2-3; D not certain. This CDR3 has 16 amino acids. Trimming took 0 bases from V and 3 from J, leaving 13 bases between them. The V gene's germline CDR1 is LGHNA and CDR2 YSLEER. The chain's CDR3 is CASSQDLGRPTDTQYF. The CDR3 coding sequence is TGCGCCAGCAGCCAAGATCTGGGCAGGCCGACAGATACGCAGTATTTT.

This clonotype was picked up many times. The rearrangement links TRBV3-1 to TRBJ2-3, with D uncertain. The CDR3 is 13 amino acids. Germline CDR1 and CDR2: LGHDT and YNNKEL (reference sequence). V lost 2 bases to trimming and J lost 5 bases, with 8 bases between them. CDR3 sequence (DNA): TGTGCCAGCAGCCAAACCTCCGGAGATACGCAGTATTTT. Translating gives CASSQTSGDTQYF.

As concerns this clonotype: Without the conserved terminal phenylalanine or tryptophan, this CDR3 likely stems from a read error. CDR3 in amino acids: CASSQDLRGQETQYS. CDR3 DNA sequence: TGCGCCAGCAGCCAAGATCTTCGGGGGCAAGAGACCCAGTACTCC. The rearrangement joins TRBV4-3 to TRBJ2-5; D is possibly TRBD2 (6 bases). Germline V gene lookup returns CDR1 LGHNA and CDR2 YSLEER. CDR3 length equals 15 residues. V was clipped by 0 bases and J by 2 bases, with 10 bases between them.

This clonotype was seen many times. The chain joins TRBV5-8 to TRBJ1-5; the match to TRBD1 covers 8 bases. The J segment lost 3 bases and the V segment lost 2 bases, leaving 4 bases of the junction unmatched. The CDR3 consists of 15 residues. The germline V gene has CDR1 SGHTS and CDR2 YDEGEE. The CDR3 nucleotides read TGTGCCAGCAGCTTAGGACAGGGAGACAATCAGCCCCAGCATTTT. This gives the protein CASSLGQGDNQPQHF.

With respect to this clonotype: A read error may account for a junction end that differs from germline. CDR3 coding DNA: TGTGCCGGCAGCCAAGGAGGACATTACCTCTACGAGCAGTACTTC. As protein: CAGSQGGHYLYEQYF. V is TRBV14 and J is TRBJ2-7; D might be TRBD1 or TRBD2, each matching 5 bases. This CDR3 comprises 15 residues. Per the germline V gene, CDR1 is SGHDN and CDR2 is FVKESK.

This clonotype was detected many times. The V gene is TRBV14, the J gene TRBJ2-3; 10 bases map to TRBD2. J lost 6 bases, V lost 4 bases, and 13 bases had no gene match. The CDR3 spans 17 residues. From germline, CDR1 is SGHDN and CDR2 FVKESK. The CDR3 here is CASSPPTSGALRDTQYF. The CDR3 nucleotides are TGTGCCAGCAGCCCCCCCACTAGCGGGGCCCTTCGGGATACGCAGTATTTT.

Many counts were recorded for this clonotype. The gene calls are TRBV7-9 and TRBJ2-7; maybe TRBD2 (5 bases). The CDR3 sequence is 13 residues long. Germline V gene data show CDR1 as SEHNR and CDR2 as FQNEAQ (reference sequence). V was clipped by 5 bases and J by 4 bases, with 12 bases between them. The CDR3 DNA is TGTGCCAGCAGCGCCCCGGGGAGATACGAGCAGTACTTC. It encodes CASSAPGRYEQYF.

This clonotype has ten or more counts. The chain employs TRBV30 and TRBJ1-4, with TRBD1 matching 7 bases. This CDR3 region has 15 residues. CDR1 is GTSNPN, CDR2 SVGIG, per germline (reference sequence). V lost 1 base and J lost 6; bases outside the gene matches: 8. The CDR3 reads CAWSATGASYEKLFF. CDR3 coding DNA: TGTGCCTGGAGTGCAACAGGGGCATCCTATGAAAAACTGTTTTTT.

As for this clonotype: This may be a read error, as it is one base from a much larger clone. This chain uses TRBV4-1 with TRBJ1-5; D is uncertain. The J call is doubtful: the DNA matches TRBJ2-3 better. The CDR3 sequence is 15 residues long. The germline V gene encodes CDR1 MGHRA and CDR2 YSYEKL. The CDR3 is CASSTGANSNQPQYF. In DNA, the CDR3 is TGCGCCAGCAGCACCGGAGCAAATAGCAATCAGCCCCAGTATTTT.

This clonotype was seen ten or more times. One end of the junction fails to match germline, which may point to a read error. CDR3 amino acids: CASSPWSEDRELF. CDR3 bases: TGTGCCAGCAGTCCCTGGAGCGAGGACAGGGAACTCTTC. This chain connects TRBV28 to TRBJ2-1, with TRBD1 matching 8 bases. The CDR3 has 13 residues. CDR1 is MDHEN and CDR2 is SYDVKM in the germline V gene.

This clonotype was observed at least ten times. The chain carries TRBV4-1 and TRBJ1-1; D is perhaps TRBD1 (5 bases). This CDR3 has 16 residues. CDR1 is MGHRA and CDR2 is YSYEKL in the germline V gene. V lost 0 bases to trimming and J lost 4 bases, with 15 bases between them. CDR3 loop: CASSQEAGRDGTEAFF. CDR3 nucleotides: TGCGCCAGCAGCCAAGAGGCAGGGAGGGACGGCACTGAAGCTTTCTTT.

The table lists this clonotype with many counts. The gene calls are TRBV30 and TRBJ2-2; the match to TRBD2 covers 12 bases. V was clipped by 2 bases and J by 8 bases; unmatched bases: 6. Germline V gene data show CDR1 as GTSNPN and CDR2 as SVGIG (reference sequence). The CDR3 sequence is 15 residues long. The CDR3 DNA reads TGTGCCTGGAGTCTGGTCGGGACTAGCGGGGGGGAGCTGTTTTTT. Translated: CAWSLVGTSGGELFF.

This rearrangement joins TRBV19 to TRBJ2-7; the match to TRBD1 covers 11 bases. Germline V lookup: CDR1 LNHDA, CDR2 SQIVND (reference sequence). J was trimmed by 5 bases and V by 1 base; bases with no gene match: 4. This CDR3 has 15 residues. CDR3 DNA sequence: TGTGCCAGTAGTATAGTCCTGGGACAGGGGGACGAGCAGTACTTC. This sequence encodes CASSIVLGQGDEQYF.

The table lists this clonotype with a count of one. Since a much larger clone is just one base distant, this may be a read error. The J gene is TRBJ2-1, the V gene TRBV11-2; D remains unclear. The germline V gene has CDR1 SGHAT and CDR2 FQNNGV. This CDR3 comprises 13 residues. The CDR3 DNA reads TGTGACAGCAGCTTAGGGTCGCACAATGAGCAGTTCTTC. Encoded protein: CDSSLGSHNEQFF.

In this sample, this clonotype turned up many times. The rearrangement uses TRBV4-1 and TRBJ1-1, with no clear D. The germline V and J ends were trimmed by 0 bases and 7 bases, with 9 bases remaining between them. Germline loops: CDR1 MGHRA, CDR2 YSYEKL. The CDR3 consists of 13 residues. The CDR3, as DNA: TGCGCCAGCAGCCAAGAAAACTTACTTGAAGCTTTCTTT. Its translation: CASSQENLLEAFF.

The sample holds one count of this clonotype. A much larger clone lies one base from this, so it may be a read error. V is TRBV6-5 and J is TRBJ1-6; D perhaps matches TRBD1 (5 bases). V lost 4 bases to trimming and J lost 0 bases, with 16 bases between them. Germline assignment: CDR1 MNHEY and CDR2 SVGAGI. The CDR3 is 18 residues long. The CDR3 region is CASSFGTGPGSYNSPLHF. CDR3 nucleotides: TGTGCCAGCAGTTTCGGGACGGGCCCCGGCTCCTATAATTCACCCCTCCACTTT.

This clonotype was observed many times. V usage is TRBV6-1 and J usage is TRBJ2-6; TRBD1 agrees at 8 bases. V was clipped by 1 base and J by 4 bases; unmatched bases: 3. The CDR3 is 16 residues long. Per germline, CDR1 MNHNS and CDR2 SASEGT. The CDR3 spells CASSEGTGSGANVLTF. CDR3 coding DNA: TGTGCCAGCAGTGAAGGGACAGGGTCGGGGGCCAACGTCCTGACTTTC.

This chain uses TRBV28 with TRBJ2-6; D perhaps matches TRBD1 (6 bases). The CDR3 has 16 residues. Trimming removed 8 bases at V and 0 bases at J, with 14 bases between. Germline V gene sequence: CDR1 MDHEN, CDR2 SYDVKM. The CDR3 region has the DNA TGTGCCAGCGGAAACACAGGGCTCTCTGGGGCCAACGTCCTGACTTTC. This encodes CASGNTGLSGANVLTF.